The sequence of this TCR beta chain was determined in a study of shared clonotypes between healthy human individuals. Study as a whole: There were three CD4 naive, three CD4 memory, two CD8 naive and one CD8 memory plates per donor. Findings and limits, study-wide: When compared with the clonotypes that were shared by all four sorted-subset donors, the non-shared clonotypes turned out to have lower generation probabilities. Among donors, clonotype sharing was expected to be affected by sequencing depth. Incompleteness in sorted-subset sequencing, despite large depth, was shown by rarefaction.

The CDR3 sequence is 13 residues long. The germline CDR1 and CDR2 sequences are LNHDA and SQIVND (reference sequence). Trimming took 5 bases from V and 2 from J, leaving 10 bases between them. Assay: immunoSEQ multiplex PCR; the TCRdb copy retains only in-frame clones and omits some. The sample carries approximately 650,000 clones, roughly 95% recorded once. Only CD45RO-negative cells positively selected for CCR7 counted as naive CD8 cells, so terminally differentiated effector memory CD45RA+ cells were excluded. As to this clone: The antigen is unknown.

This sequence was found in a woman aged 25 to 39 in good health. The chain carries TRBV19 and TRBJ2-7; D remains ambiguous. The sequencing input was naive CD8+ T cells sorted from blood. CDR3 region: CASSWSLTYEQYF. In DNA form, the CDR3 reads TGTGCCAGTAGTTGGTCGCTTACCTACGAGCAGTACTTC.